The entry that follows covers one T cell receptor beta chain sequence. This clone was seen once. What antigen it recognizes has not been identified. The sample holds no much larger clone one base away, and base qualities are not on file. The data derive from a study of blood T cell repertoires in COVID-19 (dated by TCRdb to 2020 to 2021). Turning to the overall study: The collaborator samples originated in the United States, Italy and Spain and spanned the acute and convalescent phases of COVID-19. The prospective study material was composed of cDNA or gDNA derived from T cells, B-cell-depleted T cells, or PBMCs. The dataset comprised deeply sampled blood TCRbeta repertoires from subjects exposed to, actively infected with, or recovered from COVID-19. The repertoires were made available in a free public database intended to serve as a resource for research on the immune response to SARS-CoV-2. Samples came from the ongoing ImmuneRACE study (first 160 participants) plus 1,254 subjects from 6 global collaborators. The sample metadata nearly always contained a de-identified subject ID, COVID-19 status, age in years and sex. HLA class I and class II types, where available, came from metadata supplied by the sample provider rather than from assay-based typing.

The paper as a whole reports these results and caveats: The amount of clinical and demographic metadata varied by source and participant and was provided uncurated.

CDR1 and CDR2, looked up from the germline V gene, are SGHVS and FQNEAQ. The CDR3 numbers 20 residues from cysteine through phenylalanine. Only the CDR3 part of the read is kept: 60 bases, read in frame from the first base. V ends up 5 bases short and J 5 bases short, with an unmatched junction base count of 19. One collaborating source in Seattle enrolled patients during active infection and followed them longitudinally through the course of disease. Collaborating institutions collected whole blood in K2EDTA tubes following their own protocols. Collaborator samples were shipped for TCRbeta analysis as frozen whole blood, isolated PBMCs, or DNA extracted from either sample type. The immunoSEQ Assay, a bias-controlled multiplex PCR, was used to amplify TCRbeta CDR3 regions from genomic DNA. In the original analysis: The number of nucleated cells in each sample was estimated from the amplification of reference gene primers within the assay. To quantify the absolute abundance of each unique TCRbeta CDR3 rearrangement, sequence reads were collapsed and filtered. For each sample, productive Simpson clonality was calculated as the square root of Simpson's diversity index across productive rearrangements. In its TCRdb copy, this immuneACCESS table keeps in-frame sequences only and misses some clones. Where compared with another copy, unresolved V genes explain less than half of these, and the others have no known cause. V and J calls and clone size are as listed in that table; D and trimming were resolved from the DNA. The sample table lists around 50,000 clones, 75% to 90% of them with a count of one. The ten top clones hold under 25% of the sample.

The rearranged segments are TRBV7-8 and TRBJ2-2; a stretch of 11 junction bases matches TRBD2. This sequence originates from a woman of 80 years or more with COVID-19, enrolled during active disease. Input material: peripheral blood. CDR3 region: CASSPVSWVAGGPRTGELFF. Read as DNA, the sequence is TGTGCCAGCAGCCCAGTCAGTTGGGTAGCGGGGGGGCCTCGGACCGGGGAGCTGTTTTTT.